Listed below are T cell receptor beta chains from one sample, sequenced in a study of T cell clones after liver transplantation. The repertoire was sequenced with immunoSEQ multiplex PCR; TCRdb's copy has only in-frame clones and lacks some. Among 10,000 or so clones listed, 78% were seen once. This sample comprised CD8+ T cells from blood, obtained at the 22-month timepoint. These TCRs come from a human patient who received a liver transplant. The graft donor may have contributed some T cells. The conserved cysteine and the conserved F or W are not part of the CDR3 here. Fields, in order: J gene, clone size, V gene, CDR3 protein. Clone sizes are given selectively: once, few, many, or a class where the clone is expanded.

>TRBJ2-1|NA|TRBV11-2
ASSLFSGDEYNEQF
>TRBJ2-3|NA|TRBV28
ASSYDSGAYSH
>TRBJ2-7|NA|TRBV4-1
ASSQDGDSYEQY
>TRBJ1-1|NA|TRBV28
ASSAGTGKAEAF
>TRBJ2-7|NA|TRBV7-2
ASSYGQGALTYEQY
>TRBJ2-7|NA|TRBV9
ASSVWDKGDEQY
>TRBJ2-2|NA|TRBV5-4
ASSLVLASTGELF
>TRBJ2-3|NA|TRBV11-2
ASSPRDTDTQY
>TRBJ2-3|once|TRBV6-5
ASSSTTGDEADTQY
>TRBJ1-5|NA|TRBV18
ASSRKDRGLSNQPQH
>TRBJ2-7|NA|TRBV6-1
ASSEEGQGGGYEQY
>TRBJ1-3|NA|TRBV27
ASSLTGSGNTIY
>TRBJ1-1|few|TRBV5-6
ASRFGGNTEAF
>TRBJ1-2|NA|TRBV4-2
ASSQDSAARLTGGYT
>TRBJ2-7|NA|TRBV6-6
ASSYHADSYEQY
>TRBJ2-1|few|TRBV27
ASSYNNEQF